One sample yielded the 8 T cell receptor beta chains listed below, sequenced in a study of blood T cell repertoires in COVID-19. The table came from immunoSEQ multiplex PCR; TCRdb's copy has only in-frame clones and leaves some out. The sample has 95,000 to 150,000 clones; roughly four fifths are singletons. Sequencing input: peripheral blood. These receptors originate from a woman in her seventies with acute or convalescent COVID-19.

The V and J genes are TRBV10-1 and TRBJ1-3, with D unresolved. CDR1 is WNHNN, CDR2 SYGVQD, per germline (reference sequence). The CDR3 contains 15 residues. Between the trimmed V and J ends, which lost 0 bases and 4 bases, there was a span of 10 bases. The CDR3 sequence: CASSESTGVGNTIYF. The CDR3 DNA sequence: TGCGCCAGCAGTGAGTCGACGGGAGTCGGAAACACCATATATTTT.

This clone occurred once. The chain recombines TRBV11-3 with TRBJ2-1, with D tentatively TRBD2 (6 bases). Trimming left V 5 bases short and J 2 bases short, with 13 bases between. CDR1 is SGHNT, CDR2 YENEEA, per germline. The CDR3 extends over 15 amino acids. CDR3 loop: CASSPRLEPYNEQFF. The CDR3 region has the DNA TGTGCCAGCAGCCCTCGACTAGAACCCTACAATGAGCAGTTCTTC.

The chain links TRBV4-3 to TRBJ2-1; the match to TRBD2 covers 8 bases. Germline CDR1 LGHNA, CDR2 YSLEER. This CDR3 comprises 13 residues. With 3 bases clipped from V and 8 bases from J, the junction kept 3 bases outside the gene matches. The CDR3 DNA is TGCGCCAGCAGCCATCGAGCGGGGGATGAGCAGTTCTTC. This translates into CASSHRAGDEQFF.

This clone was seen just once. V gene TRBV2 combines with J gene TRBJ1-2, with D possibly matching TRBD1 (6 bases). The V end was cut by 8 bases, the J end by 3 bases, with 13 bases between. The CDR3 sequence is 13 residues long. The germline V gene encodes CDR1 SNHLY and CDR2 FYNNEI. The CDR3 coding sequence is TGTGCCAGCCTAAGGACAGCTGACTATGGCTACACCTTC. Translating gives CASLRTADYGYTF.

The chain has TRBV5-1 and TRBJ1-6, with unresolved D. V lost 5 bases and J 0 bases, leaving 12 bases between the germline ends. CDR3 length: 16 residues. CDR1 is SGHRS and CDR2 is YFSETQ in the germline V gene. The CDR3 region has the DNA TGCGCCAGCAGGGCTGCGGCGAGCTCCTATAATTCACCCCTCCACTTT. Its translation is CASRAAASSYNSPLHF. The entire variable domain, with the rest obtained from reference TRBV5-1 and TRBJ1-6, is as follows: KAGVTQTPRYLIKTRGQQVTLSCSPISGHRSVSWYQQTPGQGLQFLFEYFSETQRNKGNFPGRFSGRQFSNSRSEMNVSTLELGDSALYLCASRAAASSYNSPLHFGNGTRLTVT.

Only one count was recorded for this clone. V gene TRBV9 combines with J gene TRBJ1-3; D may be TRBD1 (6 bases). The CDR3 runs to 17 residues. Trimming left V 3 bases short and J 2 bases short, with 18 bases between. CDR1 and CDR2 (germline): SGDLS, YYNGEE. The CDR3 DNA reads as TGTGCCAGCAGCGCACCAGCTGATGACAGGACTGGAAACACCATATATTTT. This codes for CASSAPADDRTGNTIYF.

J is TRBJ1-1 and V is TRBV6-2 or TRBV6-3, with a tentative D call TRBD1 (6 bases). Germline V CDR1 and CDR2: MNHEY, SVGEGT. Between the trimmed V and J ends, which lost 2 bases and 8 bases, there was a span of 12 bases. The CDR3 consists of 13 residues. This CDR3 is CASSYRDTGEAFF. CDR3 DNA sequence: TGTGCCAGCAGTTACCGGGACACCGGAGAAGCTTTCTTT.

This chain uses TRBV24-1 with TRBJ2-3; a possible D gene is TRBD2 (7 bases). There are 14 residues in the CDR3. The ends were cut back, 5 bases at V and 0 bases at J, with 8 bases in the middle. Germline loops: CDR1 KGHDR, CDR2 SFDVKD. CDR3 amino acids: CATSGGGSTDTQYF. Written as DNA, the CDR3 is TGTGCCACCAGTGGGGGGGGCAGCACAGATACGCAGTATTTT.